This T cell receptor beta chain was obtained from a study of blood T cell repertoires in COVID-19. Across the whole study: Sources were T cells, B-cell-depleted T cells, or PBMCs; the material itself was cDNA or gDNA.

Clones were sequenced by immunoSEQ multiplex PCR, and TCRdb holds only the in-frame ones, with some missing. The data hold 97,000 or so clones, with 82% observed a single time. The sequence derives from a man of 80 years or more with acute or convalescent COVID-19. Sequencing used peripheral blood.

CDR3 nucleotides: TGTGCCAGCAGCCCCTCCAGGTTAAGCAGACCCTCTAGCACAGATACGCAGTATTTT. Its protein is CASSPSRLSRPSSTDTQYF. The chain uses TRBV3-1 (or the pseudogene TRBV3-2) and TRBJ2-3; D gene ambiguous. This CDR3 has 19 residues. Trimming stripped 4 bases from V and 0 bases from J, with 23 bases between. Germline V gene sequence: CDR1 LGHDT, CDR2 YNNKEL (reference sequence).